The 27 T cell receptor beta chains presented below share a single source sample, sequenced in a study of T-cell memory formation after mild COVID-19. TCRdb recomputed calls from the 5' RACE reads with MiXCR, one row per CDR3 protein. Of approximately 89,000 distinct CDR3 sequences listed, nearly 25% are singletons. Source material: PBMCs or a T cell subset sorted from them (not recorded which). Receptors were obtained from a man aged 18 to 30 who had mild COVID-19 (a few samples of this study predate the infection). Cell type and time point are not known.

The rearrangement uses TRBV12-3 or TRBV12-4 and TRBJ2-1, with a possible D match to TRBD2 (6 bases). The CDR3 is 16 residues long. Trimming removed 3 bases at V and 9 bases at J, with 21 bases between. Here the CDR3 reads CASSFFGGTGFVEQFF. The DNA for the CDR3 is TGTGCCAGCAGTTTCTTTGGAGGGACTGGCTTTGTTGAGCAGTTCTTC.

This chain connects TRBV6-5 to TRBJ2-2, with D uncertain. CDR3 length: 14 amino acids. Germline lookup yields CDR1 MNHEY and CDR2 SVGAGI. Trimming left V 5 bases short and J 1 base short, with 8 bases between. CDR3 bases: TGTGCCAGCAGTAACACAGAGAACACCGGGGAGCTGTTTTTT. Its translation: CASSNTENTGELFF.

The chain is built from TRBV6-6 and TRBJ1-1; D remains unclear. This CDR3 has 16 amino acids. Per germline, CDR1 MNHNY and CDR2 SVGAGI (reference sequence). The V and J ends lost 2 bases and 1 base respectively, with 14 bases between them. The CDR3 DNA is TGTGCCAGCAGTTACGAGCGGGCACCTCAGAACACTGAAGCTTTCTTT. Protein product: CASSYERAPQNTEAFF.

The chain joins TRBV6-2 or TRBV6-3 to TRBJ2-7; D is unresolved. This CDR3 is built from 11 residues. V gave up 6 bases and J gave up 3 bases, with 6 bases separating them. Germline-derived CDR1 and CDR2 are MNHEY and SVGEGT. CDR3 loop: CASRYGYEQYF. The DNA for the CDR3 is TGTGCCAGCAGATACGGCTACGAGCAGTACTTC.

This rearrangement joins TRBV19 to TRBJ1-5; D not resolved. Germline values: CDR1 LNHDA, CDR2 SQIVND (reference sequence). V lost 3 bases and J 3 bases, leaving 3 bases between the germline ends. The CDR3 sequence is 12 residues long. CDR3 protein: CASSMYNQPQHF. The CDR3, as DNA: TGTGCCAGTAGTATGTACAATCAGCCCCAGCATTTT.

This clonotype turned up a few times. This chain connects TRBV6-5 to TRBJ1-2; D ambiguous. Per germline, CDR1 MNHEY and CDR2 SVGAGI. There are 15 residues in the CDR3. Trimming removed 4 bases from V and 2 bases from J, with 14 bases in between. CDR3 sequence reads: CASSFIRTGNYGYTF. Here the CDR3 DNA reads TGTGCCAGCAGTTTTATACGGACGGGGAACTATGGCTACACCTTC.

This clonotype has just a few counts. This chain joins TRBV4-1 and TRBJ2-7; perhaps TRBD2 as D (5 bases). Between the trimmed V and J ends, which lost 0 bases and 2 bases, there was a span of 8 bases. CDR3 length: 14 residues. CDR1 and CDR2 (germline): MGHRA, YSYEKL. This CDR3 is CASSQDPGAYEQYF. In DNA form, the CDR3 reads TGCGCCAGCAGCCAAGACCCCGGGGCCTACGAGCAGTACTTC.

This chain joins TRBV7-9 and TRBJ1-1; TRBD1 might be the D (6 bases). Germline CDR1 SEHNR, CDR2 FQNEAQ (reference sequence). The CDR3 runs to 15 residues. Trimming shortened V by 5 bases and J by 5 bases, and 18 bases separated the two germline ends. The CDR3 DNA reads as TGTGCCAGCAGCAGACTAAGGGGGGCTGGTACTGAAGCTTTCTTT. As protein: CASSRLRGAGTEAFF.

This clonotype turned up a few times. The rearrangement links TRBV28 to TRBJ1-2, with TRBD1 matching 7 bases. J gave up 8 bases and V 8 bases, and 8 bases lay outside the gene matches. The CDR3 loop spans 12 amino acids. Germline CDR1 is MDHEN and CDR2 is SYDVKM. Here the CDR3 DNA reads TGTGCCAGCTGGGGAGGGGGCACGGGCTACACCTTC. Translated, it gives CASWGGGTGYTF.

This clonotype is large within its sample. The chain uses TRBV7-6 and TRBJ2-3, with 10 bases identical to TRBD1. There are 16 residues in the CDR3. The V and J ends lost 1 base and 4 bases, in that order; junction bases with no gene match: 5. Germline V gene sequence: CDR1 SGHVS, CDR2 FNYEAQ. CDR3 amino acids: CASSLEGDRGSDTQYF. The CDR3 DNA sequence: TGTGCCAGCAGCTTAGAAGGGGACAGGGGTTCAGATACGCAGTATTTT.

The table lists this clonotype with a few counts. Here the CDR3 reads CASSTPYEQYF. The CDR3 bases are TGTGCCAGCAGTACTCCCTACGAGCAGTACTTC. The rearrangement links TRBV7-9 to TRBJ2-7; D unclear. The CDR3 consists of 11 residues. Trimming cost V 6 bases and J 2 bases, with 5 bases left between them. CDR1 and CDR2 (germline): SEHNR, FQNEAQ (reference sequence).

The rearrangement uses TRBV12-3 or TRBV12-4 and TRBJ2-1; the D gene is possibly TRBD2 (5 bases). This CDR3 has 11 amino acids. Trimming took off 3 bases at V and 10 bases at J, with 7 bases between the two ends. CDR3 residues: CASSFPGEQFF. DNA for the CDR3: TGTGCCAGCAGTTTCCCGGGGGAGCAGTTCTTC.

The chain carries TRBV6-5 and TRBJ2-5, with TRBD1 matching 8 bases. The CDR3 runs 15 residues. J gave up 1 base and V 5 bases, and 6 bases lay outside the gene matches. Germline V CDR1 and CDR2: MNHEY, SVGAGI. The DNA for the CDR3 is TGTGCCAGCAGTATCGGGACAGGCCTCCAAGAGACCCAGTACTTC. Translating it yields CASSIGTGLQETQYF.

There are many counts of this clonotype. The chain combines TRBV5-4 with TRBJ2-1; no firm D call. CDR1 SGHNT and CDR2 YYREEE come from the germline V gene (reference sequence). V was shortened by 3 bases and J by 12 bases, with 16 bases between the two germline ends. The CDR3 extends over 13 amino acids. DNA for the CDR3: TGTGCCAGCAGCTCCTATGAGGCGTTTGGGCAGTTCTTC. Translating gives CASSSYEAFGQFF.

This clonotype was detected a few times. V is TRBV28 and J is TRBJ1-4; 8 bases match TRBD1. The J segment lost 7 bases and the V segment lost 6 bases, leaving 7 bases of the junction unmatched. The CDR3 loop spans 14 amino acids. CDR1 is MDHEN and CDR2 is SYDVKM in the germline V gene. CDR3 residues: CASSPDRGPEKLFF. The CDR3 bases are TGTGCCAGCAGCCCTGACAGGGGTCCTGAAAAACTGTTTTTT.

The rearrangement uses TRBV7-8 and TRBJ2-2; tentatively, D is TRBD1 or TRBD2 (5 bases each). V lost 5 bases to trimming and J lost 6 bases, with 16 bases between them. CDR1 and CDR2 from the germline V gene are SGHVS and FQNEAQ. CDR3 length: 15 amino acids. CDR3 protein: CASSQASGPAGELFF. CDR3 coding DNA: TGTGCCAGCAGCCAAGCATCGGGGCCGGCCGGGGAGCTGTTTTTT. Using reference TRBV7-8 and TRBJ2-2 for the parts outside the CDR3, the full variable domain is GAGVSQSPRYKVAKRGQDVALRCDPISGHVSLFWYQQALGQGPEFLTYFQNEAQLDKSGLPSDRFFAERPEGSVSTLKIQRTQQEDSAVYLCASSQASGPAGELFFGEGSRLTVL.

The chain uses TRBV15 and TRBJ2-5, with 14 bases fitting TRBD2. The CDR3 length is 16 residues. Germline values: CDR1 LNHNV, CDR2 YYDKDF (reference sequence). With 3 bases clipped from V and 3 bases from J, the junction kept 3 bases outside the gene matches. CDR3 amino acids: CATSRTSGGAEETQYF. The CDR3 nucleotides are TGTGCCACCAGCAGGACTAGCGGGGGGGCAGAAGAGACCCAGTACTTC.

The chain is built from TRBV6-5 and TRBJ2-5, with 10 nucleotides matching TRBD1. With 6 bases clipped from V and 5 bases from J, the junction kept 9 bases outside the gene matches. CDR3 length equals 15 residues. Germline V lookup: CDR1 MNHEY, CDR2 SVGAGI. CDR3 loop: CASSPWTGGGETQYF. In nucleotides, the CDR3 is TGTGCCAGCAGCCCCTGGACAGGGGGGGGGGAGACCCAGTACTTC.

This clonotype was picked up a small number of times. The gene calls are TRBV4-3 and TRBJ1-2, with D unresolved. Trimming stripped 4 bases from V and 4 bases from J, with 10 bases between. CDR3 length: 13 amino acids. Germline V CDR1 and CDR2: LGHNA, YSLEER. CDR3 nucleotide sequence: TGCGCCAGCAGCCCCGGGGAATTCTATGGCTACACCTTC. Its translation is CASSPGEFYGYTF.

The chain combines TRBV7-9 with TRBJ2-7, with 9 bases lining up with TRBD1. V shed 5 bases and J 6 bases; nucleotides not matched to a gene: 8. The CDR3 is 14 residues long. Germline loops: CDR1 SEHNR, CDR2 FQNEAQ (reference sequence). DNA of the CDR3: TGTGCCAGCAGCGGAACAGGGGGCCAGGGCGAGCAGTACGTC. Its protein is CASSGTGGQGEQYV.

The gene calls are TRBV27 and TRBJ1-5; D not certain. The CDR3 covers 14 residues. V was trimmed by 5 bases and J by 3 bases, leaving 11 bases between them. Germline loops: CDR1 MNHEY, CDR2 SMNVEV (reference sequence). DNA for the CDR3: TGTGCCAGCAGTCTCGAACGGTTCAATCAGCCCCAGCATTTT. Amino acid sequence: CASSLERFNQPQHF.

The chain recombines TRBV7-9 with TRBJ2-7; D unclear. CDR3 size: 11 residues. V lost 8 bases to trimming and J lost 3 bases, with 8 bases between them. Germline V gene lookup returns CDR1 SEHNR and CDR2 FQNEAQ (reference sequence). The CDR3 is CASGKNYEQYF. The CDR3 nucleotides are TGTGCCAGCGGTAAGAACTACGAGCAGTACTTC.

Only a few counts were recorded for this clonotype. The CDR3 spells CASRNRGSNQPQHF. The CDR3 bases are TGTGCCAGCAGGAACAGGGGGAGCAATCAGCCCCAGCATTTT. V is TRBV12-3 or TRBV12-4 and J is TRBJ1-5, with TRBD1 matching 8 bases. V was pared by 6 bases and J by 1 base, with 2 bases of the junction left unmatched. The CDR3 totals 14 residues.

The CDR3 sequence: CSVEGPGQGETQYF. The CDR3 DNA reads as TGCAGCGTTGAAGGGCCCGGGCAGGGGGAGACCCAGTACTTC. J is TRBJ2-5 and V is TRBV29-1, with a tentative D call TRBD1 (6 bases). This CDR3 region has 14 residues. Germline V gives CDR1 SQVTM, CDR2 ANQGSEA. Between the trimmed V and J ends, which lost 1 base and 5 bases, there was a span of 14 bases.

This clonotype came up a few times. The J gene is TRBJ1-6, the V gene TRBV4-2; 7 bases line up with TRBD1. J gave up 9 bases and V 5 bases, and 4 bases lay outside the gene matches. The germline V gene has CDR1 LGHNA and CDR2 YNFKEQ. This CDR3 has 13 residues. The CDR3 loop is CASSTGAGSPLHF. DNA for the CDR3: TGTGCCAGCAGCACAGGGGCGGGTTCACCCCTCCACTTT.

In this sample, this clonotype turned up a few times. The chain couples TRBV27 to TRBJ2-6; 9 bases match TRBD1. The CDR3 has 17 amino acids. CDR1 MNHEY and CDR2 SMNVEV come from the germline V gene (reference sequence). V shed 6 bases and J 4 bases; nucleotides not matched to a gene: 10. CDR3 sequence: CASSQWTGVLGANVLTF. CDR3 sequence (DNA): TGTGCCAGCAGCCAGTGGACAGGGGTGTTAGGGGCCAACGTCCTGACTTTC. The variable domain in full, completed from reference TRBV27 and TRBJ2-6, reads EAQVTQNPRYLITVTGKKLTVTCSQNMNHEYMSWYRQDPGLGLRQIYYSMNVEVTDKGDVPEGYKVSRKEKRNFPLILESPSPNQTSLYFCASSQWTGVLGANVLTFGAGSRLTVL.

The V gene is TRBV7-2, the J gene TRBJ2-7; possibly TRBD2 for D (5 bases). This CDR3 is 14 amino acids long. Germline V gives CDR1 SGHTA, CDR2 FQGNSA. Trimming took off 4 bases at V and 0 bases at J, with 10 bases between the two ends. Written as DNA, the CDR3 is TGTGCCAGCAGCTACGACGGAGGCTCCTACGAGCAGTACTTC. It specifies CASSYDGGSYEQYF.